Sequencing of this T cell receptor (beta chain) was carried out in a study of identical twins' blood T cells. The study, taken as a whole, reports: Abundant TCRbeta CDR3s overlapped more between twins than with unrelated donors.

Donors were six healthy women in three monozygous twin pairs. To note about this clonotype: Its matching antigen is unknown.

TCRdb redid the calling of the 5' RACE reads with MiXCR, one entry per CDR3 protein. The sample carries hundreds of thousands of distinct CDR3 sequences, approximately 30% recorded once. V was pared by 6 bases and J by 4 bases, with 20 bases between. There are 15 residues in the CDR3. Germline V gives CDR1 DFQATT, CDR2 SNEGSKA (reference sequence). The chain uses TRBV20-1 and TRBJ2-3; D gene unclear. Sequenced input: PBMCs. This clonotype originated in a woman aged 18-49 years in good health. CDR3 bases: TGCAGTGCCCTGGATCTTAGGTCCCAGGCAGATACGCAGTATTTT. It yields the protein CSALDLRSQADTQYF.